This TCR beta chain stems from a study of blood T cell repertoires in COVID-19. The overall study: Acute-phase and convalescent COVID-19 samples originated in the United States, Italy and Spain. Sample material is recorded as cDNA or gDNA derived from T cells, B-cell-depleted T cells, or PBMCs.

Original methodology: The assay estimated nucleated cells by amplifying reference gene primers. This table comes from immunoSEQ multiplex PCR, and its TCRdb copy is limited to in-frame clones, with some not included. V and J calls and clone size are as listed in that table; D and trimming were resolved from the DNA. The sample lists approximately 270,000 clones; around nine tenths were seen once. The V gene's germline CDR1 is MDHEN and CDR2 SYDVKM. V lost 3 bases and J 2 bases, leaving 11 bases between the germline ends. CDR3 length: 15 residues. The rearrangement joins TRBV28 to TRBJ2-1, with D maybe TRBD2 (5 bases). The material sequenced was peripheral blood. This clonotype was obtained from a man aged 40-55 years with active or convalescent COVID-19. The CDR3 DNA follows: TGTGCCAGCAGTTTGGCCACTAGGCCCTACAATGAGCAGTTCTTC. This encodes CASSLATRPYNEQFF.